This TCR beta chain was retrieved from a study of early T cells in non-severe SARS-CoV-2 infection. Across the whole study: Sequencing was performed on bulk RNA from unsorted whole blood, leaving chains unpaired.

The CDR3 loop spans 14 amino acids. J lost 8 bases, V lost 5 bases, and 6 bases had no gene match. Germline CDR1 and CDR2: KGHSH and LQKENI. In regard to this clonotype: Its antigen is unidentified. This sequence may be a read error, since a much larger clone differs from it by one base.

Study findings and constraints: VDJdb matching skewed toward anti-spike CD8 responses, missing private and CD4 specificities.

The TCR library protocol was used to attach unique molecular identifiers. These identifiers were attached to individual cDNA molecules. TCRdb reanalysed the 5' RACE reads using MiXCR and keeps one entry per CDR3 protein. This table has tens of thousands of distinct CDR3 sequences, roughly a tenth appearing once. Sequenced: whole blood. This chain joins TRBV18 and TRBJ1-6; the match to TRBD1 covers 7 bases. This sequence originates from an adult who was a healthcare worker with PCR-confirmed SARS-CoV-2 infection or an uninfected control (not recorded which). The CDR3 region is CASSAGTAYSPLHF. CDR3 in DNA: TGTGCCAGCTCAGCCGGGACAGCATATTCACCCCTCCACTTT.